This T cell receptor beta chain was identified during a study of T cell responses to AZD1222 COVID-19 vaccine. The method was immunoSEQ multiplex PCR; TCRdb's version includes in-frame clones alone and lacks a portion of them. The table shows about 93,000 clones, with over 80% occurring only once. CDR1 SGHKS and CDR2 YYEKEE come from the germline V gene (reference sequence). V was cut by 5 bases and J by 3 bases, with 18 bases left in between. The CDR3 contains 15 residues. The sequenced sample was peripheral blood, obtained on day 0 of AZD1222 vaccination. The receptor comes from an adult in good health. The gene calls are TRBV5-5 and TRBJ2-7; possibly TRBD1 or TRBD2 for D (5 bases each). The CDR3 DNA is TGTGCCAGCAGGCTCGGGGACGGTATCTTCTACGAGCAGTACTTC. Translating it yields CASRLGDGIFYEQYF. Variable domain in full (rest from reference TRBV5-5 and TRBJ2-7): DAGVTQSPTHLIKTRGQQVTLRCSPISGHKSVSWYQQVLGQGPQFIFQYYEKEERGRGNFPDRFSARQFPNYSSELNVNALLLGDSALYLCASRLGDGIFYEQYFGPGTRLTVT.